What follows are 23 T cell receptor beta chains derived from one specimen sequenced in a study of blood T cell repertoires in COVID-19. TCRdb keeps only in-frame clones here, not all; method: immunoSEQ multiplex PCR. The table includes approximately 300,000 clones, around 87% detected once. The sequencing input was PBMCs or T cells enriched from blood (not recorded which). These receptors all come from a woman between 25 and 40 years old who had recovered from COVID-19.

The V and J genes are TRBV7-8 and TRBJ2-7, with TRBD1 as a possible D gene (6 bases). Germline V gives CDR1 SGHVS, CDR2 FQNEAQ. The V gene lost 4 bases and the J gene lost 3 bases, with 22 bases spanning the gap. The CDR3 loop spans 17 amino acids. The CDR3 spells CASSSFSSKDRYYEQYF. CDR3 DNA sequence: TGTGCCAGCAGCTCGTTTAGCTCGAAGGACAGATACTACGAGCAGTACTTC.

The J gene is TRBJ2-7, the V gene TRBV9; no clear D. CDR1 SGDLS and CDR2 YYNGEE come from the germline V gene. Trimming cost V 3 bases and J 6 bases, with 10 bases left between them. CDR3 length: 12 residues. CDR3 coding DNA: TGTGCCAGCAGCGCACAGTTGGGCGAGCAGTACTTC. Residues: CASSAQLGEQYF.

Concerning this clone itself: The sample carries other DNA sequences with the same CDR3. V and J are TRBV5-1 and TRBJ2-3, with D possibly matching TRBD1 (6 bases). The CDR3 totals 15 residues. Germline CDR1 reads SGHRS; CDR2 reads YFSETQ. V dropped 0 bases and J dropped 0 bases, with 8 bases sitting between them. The CDR3 sequence is CASSLGQGSTDTQYF. CDR3 DNA: TGCGCCAGCAGCTTGGGGCAGGGGAGCACAGATACGCAGTATTTT.

This sequence joins TRBV27 and TRBJ2-3; the D is unclear. The germline V gene encodes CDR1 MNHEY and CDR2 SMNVEV (reference sequence). The CDR3 loop spans 13 amino acids. V lost 4 bases and J 3 bases, leaving 8 bases between the germline ends. CDR3 in amino acids: CASSSYMTDTQYF. As DNA, the CDR3 is TGTGCCAGCAGTTCGTACATGACAGATACGCAGTATTTT.

The V call is TRBV10-3, the J call TRBJ2-1, with 12 bases that match TRBD2. Trimming took 8 bases from V and 5 from J; bases not matched to a gene: 1. The germline V gene encodes CDR1 ENHRY and CDR2 SYGVKD. The CDR3 is 13 amino acids. This CDR3 reads CAIGLAGNNEQFF. The CDR3 DNA follows: TGTGCCATCGGACTAGCGGGGAACAATGAGCAGTTCTTC.

This clone was seen a single time. Its ends do not fully match the called genes, so a read error is possible. The chain links TRBV7-6 to TRBJ2-2, with D possibly TRBD2 on 5 matching bases. This CDR3 spans 17 amino acids. CDR1 is SGHVS, CDR2 FNYEAQ, per germline. In DNA form, the CDR3 reads TGTGCCAACAGCTTATTTTCGGGATCGGGTAGGACCGGGGAGCTGTTTTTT. Translating gives CANSLFSGSGRTGELFF.

The V call is TRBV10-3, the J call TRBJ1-5; D perhaps matches TRBD1 (5 bases). The germline CDR1 and CDR2 sequences are ENHRY and SYGVKD. The V end was cut by 1 base, the J end by 2 bases, with 15 bases between. This CDR3 is built from 17 residues. CDR3 nucleotides: TGTGCCATCAGTGAGTTAGGGGCGCGAGGTTGCAATCAGCCCCAGCATTTT. Its protein is CAISELGARGCNQPQHF.

The gene calls are TRBV5-1 and TRBJ1-4; D unresolved. Germline CDR1 SGHRS, CDR2 YFSETQ. CDR3 length: 15 amino acids. The ends were cut back, 1 base at V and 8 bases at J, with 15 bases in the middle. The CDR3 DNA reads TGCGCCAGCAGCTTGTTTAGCCAGGAGGACGAAAAACTGTTTTTT. Amino acid sequence: CASSLFSQEDEKLFF.

The J gene is TRBJ1-2, the V gene TRBV7-9; tentative D call: TRBD1 (6 bases). The germline CDR1 and CDR2 sequences are SEHNR and FQNEAQ (reference sequence). Trimming shortened V by 5 bases and J by 4 bases, and 11 bases separated the two germline ends. The CDR3 runs 13 residues. CDR3 region: CASSETGAYGYTF. The CDR3 DNA follows: TGTGCCAGCAGCGAGACAGGTGCCTATGGCTACACCTTC.

The rearrangement uses TRBV5-1 and TRBJ2-3; 7 bases align to TRBD2. Germline values: CDR1 SGHRS, CDR2 YFSETQ. Unmatched junction bases numbered 9, after V lost 0 bases and J lost 2 bases. The CDR3 extends over 17 amino acids. The CDR3 is CASSLEATSSSTDTQYF. The CDR3 coding sequence is TGCGCCAGCAGCTTGGAAGCGACTAGCAGCTCCACAGATACGCAGTATTTT.

The CDR3 DNA reads as TGTGCCAGCAGTTTAGGGCGGGGGCCCATGAATGAGCAGTTCTTC. Translating gives CASSLGRGPMNEQFF. The chain combines TRBV27 with TRBJ2-1, with a weak D call TRBD2 (7 bases). CDR3 length: 15 amino acids. Germline V lookup: CDR1 MNHEY, CDR2 SMNVEV (reference sequence). V dropped 2 bases and J dropped 7 bases, with 15 bases sitting between them.

The rearrangement links TRBV25-1 to TRBJ1-3; D is perhaps TRBD1 (6 bases). Germline loops: CDR1 MGHDK, CDR2 SYGVNS. V lost 9 bases and J 1 base, leaving 25 bases between the germline ends. The CDR3 has 18 residues. Here the CDR3 DNA reads TGTGCCAGAAACAAGCCGAGACAGGTGCACGGTTCTGGAAACACCATATATTTT. This gives the protein CARNKPRQVHGSGNTIYF.

In nucleotides, the CDR3 is TGCGCCAGCAGTGAGTCTGGACTAGCGGGGGGGCTAAACACCGGGGAGCTGTTTTTT. Protein sequence: CASSESGLAGGLNTGELFF. The rearrangement uses TRBV10-2 and TRBJ2-2; 15 bases are a match to TRBD2. This CDR3 has 19 amino acids. Germline V gives CDR1 WSHSY, CDR2 SAAADI. The V segment lost 0 bases and the J segment 2 bases; nucleotides outside the gene matches: 4.

This clone appeared once. This chain connects TRBV7-9 to TRBJ2-1, with D possibly being TRBD1 (6 bases). The CDR3 consists of 14 residues. V lost 6 bases and J lost 8, with 17 bases in between. In germline, CDR1 is SEHNR, CDR2 FQNEAQ (reference sequence). CDR3 in amino acids: CASSKQGLGDEQFF. CDR3 nucleotide sequence: TGTGCCAGCAGTAAACAGGGATTAGGCGATGAGCAGTTCTTC.

The chain is built from TRBV2 and TRBJ1-6; 9 bases fit TRBD1. The CDR3 totals 14 residues. CDR1 SNHLY and CDR2 FYNNEI come from the germline V gene. J was trimmed by 7 bases and V by 10 bases; bases with no gene match: 8. CDR3 nucleotides: TGTGCCACGAGATGGACAGGGGCAAATTCACCCCTCCACTTT. Amino acids: CATRWTGANSPLHF.

The rearrangement uses TRBV6-5 and TRBJ1-1; no definite D call. This CDR3 is 13 amino acids long. The V end was cut by 6 bases, the J end by 7 bases, with 15 bases between. The germline V gene has CDR1 MNHEY and CDR2 SVGAGI. CDR3 residues: CASSHPPLGEAFF. Here the CDR3 DNA reads TGTGCCAGCAGCCACCCCCCCCTAGGTGAAGCTTTCTTT.

V gene TRBV4-3 combines with J gene TRBJ1-2; 8 bases fit TRBD1. This CDR3 spans 14 amino acids. In germline, CDR1 is LGHNA, CDR2 YSLEER. J gave up 3 bases and V 2 bases, and 2 bases lay outside the gene matches. CDR3 DNA sequence: TGCGCCAGCAGCCAATCACAGGGGGACTATGGCTACACCTTC. Protein product: CASSQSQGDYGYTF.

The chain is built from TRBV6-6 and TRBJ1-3; a possible D gene is TRBD1 (6 bases). Germline V gives CDR1 MNHNY, CDR2 SVGAGI (reference sequence). V lost 4 bases to trimming and J lost 4 bases, with 14 bases between them. This CDR3 spans 15 amino acids. The chain's CDR3 is CASSSFDRWGNTIYF. CDR3 DNA sequence: TGTGCCAGCAGTTCTTTTGACAGGTGGGGAAACACCATATATTTT.

This chain joins TRBV9 and TRBJ2-1, with 10 bases lining up with TRBD1. CDR3 length equals 14 residues. Trimming at V came to 1 base and at J to 6 bases, leaving 1 base not matched to a gene. Germline CDR1 is SGDLS and CDR2 is YYNGEE. CDR3 amino acids: CASSVWTGGNEQFF. The CDR3 DNA reads TGTGCCAGCAGCGTATGGACAGGGGGCAATGAGCAGTTCTTC.

This sequence joins TRBV12-3 or TRBV12-4 and TRBJ1-1; D is undetermined. This CDR3 has 12 residues. Trimming pared 3 bases from V and 5 bases from J, leaving 7 bases between. The CDR3 DNA follows: TGTGCCAGCAGTTTCCAGAATACTGAAGCTTTCTTT. This codes for CASSFQNTEAFF.

The chain joins TRBV10-3 to TRBJ1-1, with 12 nucleotides matching TRBD1. CDR1 is ENHRY and CDR2 is SYGVKD in the germline V gene. V shed 4 bases, J shed 5 bases, and the junction held 8 bases outside the gene matches. The CDR3 has 16 residues. CDR3 in DNA: TGTGCCATCAGTGCAACGGGACAGGGGGCTCGAACTGAAGCTTTCTTT. This codes for CAISATGQGARTEAFF.

This chain uses TRBV18 with TRBJ1-2, with TRBD1 identical over 9 bases. V gave up 5 bases and J gave up 3 bases; unmatched junction bases: 4. The germline gives CDR1 KGHSH, CDR2 LQKENI. The CDR3 totals 14 residues. The CDR3 nucleotides are TGTGCCAGCTCAGCAGGACAGGGGCACTATGGCTACACCTTC. This gives the protein CASSAGQGHYGYTF. Using reference TRBV18 and TRBJ1-2 for the parts outside the CDR3, the full variable domain is NAGVMQNPRHLVRRRGQEARLRCSPMKGHSHVYWYRQLPEEGLKFMVYLQKENIIDESGMPKERFSAEFPKEGPSILRIQQVVRGDSAAYFCASSAGQGHYGYTFGSGTRLTVV.

The genes are TRBV6-5 and TRBJ1-1; 8 bases map to TRBD1. The germline gives CDR1 MNHEY, CDR2 SVGAGI. This CDR3 comprises 15 residues. V shed 6 bases and J 3 bases; nucleotides not matched to a gene: 9. The CDR3 DNA is TGTGCCAGCAGGGCTAGACAGGGGTTGGACACTGAAGCTTTCTTT. Residues: CASRARQGLDTEAFF.